This passage covers 8 T cell receptor beta chains from one sample sequenced in a study of identical twins. One entry per CDR3 protein, called by TCRdb with MiXCR from the 5' RACE reads. The sample includes around 550,000 distinct CDR3 sequences, over 12% seen only once; the top ten take 0.44%. This sample also belongs to another study, concerning yellow fever vaccine responses in identical twins.

Sequencing was carried out using CD4+ T cells sorted from blood. All receptors derive from a woman under 30 in good health.

This clonotype was counted at least ten times. The chain carries TRBV24-1 and TRBJ2-5; TRBD2 aligns across 11 bases. The germline gives CDR1 KGHDR, CDR2 SFDVKD. The V gene end was trimmed by 3 bases and the J gene end by 0 bases; junction bases not matched to a gene: 2. CDR3 length equals 16 residues. The CDR3 sequence: CATSDASGRYQETQYF. The DNA for the CDR3 is TGTGCCACCAGTGATGCTAGCGGGAGGTACCAAGAGACCCAGTACTTC.

The rearrangement joins TRBV10-2 to TRBJ1-2; D unresolved. Germline V gene sequence: CDR1 WSHSY, CDR2 SAAADI. The germline V and J ends were trimmed by 4 bases and 1 base, with 10 bases remaining between them. CDR3 length equals 14 residues. The CDR3 coding sequence is TGCGCCAGCAGTGCAGGACGGATTAACTATGGCTACACCTTC. Protein: CASSAGRINYGYTF.

The gene calls are TRBV4-1 and TRBJ2-5; TRBD1 matches 9 bases. The CDR3 runs 16 residues. Germline lookup yields CDR1 MGHRA and CDR2 YSYEKL. With 1 base clipped from V and 2 bases from J, the junction kept 5 bases outside the gene matches. CDR3 in DNA: TGCGCCAGCAGCCAAGGGGCCGGGACAGGGCAAGAGACCCAGTACTTC. Protein sequence: CASSQGAGTGQETQYF.

The chain combines TRBV10-3 with TRBJ1-1, with 9 bases fitting TRBD1. Germline trimming cut 11 bases from V and 5 bases from J; bases unmatched to any gene: 18. Germline V gene sequence: CDR1 ENHRY, CDR2 SYGVKD. CDR3 size: 16 residues. CDR3 residues: CASSGTGLYLDTEAFF. The DNA for the CDR3 is TGTGCCTCCTCCGGGACAGGGTTGTACTTGGATACTGAAGCTTTCTTT.

This clonotype was counted only a few times. This sequence joins TRBV12-3 or TRBV12-4 and TRBJ2-3; unclear D gene. This CDR3 is built from 13 residues. The V gene lost 5 bases and the J gene lost 1 base, with 7 bases spanning the gap. The CDR3 loop reads CASSPERTDTQYF. The CDR3 DNA reads as TGTGCCAGCAGTCCCGAACGCACAGATACGCAGTATTTT.

The V gene is TRBV7-8, the J gene TRBJ2-7, with D perhaps TRBD1 or TRBD2 (5 bases each). Germline CDR1 reads SGHVS; CDR2 reads FQNEAQ. The CDR3 sequence is 13 residues long. Trimming took off 0 bases at V and 4 bases at J, with 7 bases between the two ends. The CDR3 spells CASSLAWGYEQYF. The CDR3 DNA reads as TGTGCCAGCAGCTTAGCTTGGGGGTACGAGCAGTACTTC.

This CDR3 reads CATSDLRTNTGELFF. Here the CDR3 DNA reads TGTGCCACCAGTGATTTACGGACGAACACCGGGGAGCTGTTTTTT. This chain uses TRBV24-1 with TRBJ2-2; no reliable D call. The CDR3 spans 15 residues. V was clipped by 1 base and J by 0 bases, with 5 bases between them. From germline, CDR1 is KGHDR and CDR2 SFDVKD.

This chain joins TRBV29-1 and TRBJ2-2; either TRBD1 or TRBD2 may fit D (5 bases each). This CDR3 contains 12 residues. V lost 8 bases, J lost 6 bases, and 13 bases lay in between. Looked up from germline, CDR1 is SQVTM and CDR2 is ANQGSEA. Written as DNA, the CDR3 is TGCAGCTGGGCAAGGGGACCCGGGGAGCTGTTTTTT. It specifies CSWARGPGELFF.